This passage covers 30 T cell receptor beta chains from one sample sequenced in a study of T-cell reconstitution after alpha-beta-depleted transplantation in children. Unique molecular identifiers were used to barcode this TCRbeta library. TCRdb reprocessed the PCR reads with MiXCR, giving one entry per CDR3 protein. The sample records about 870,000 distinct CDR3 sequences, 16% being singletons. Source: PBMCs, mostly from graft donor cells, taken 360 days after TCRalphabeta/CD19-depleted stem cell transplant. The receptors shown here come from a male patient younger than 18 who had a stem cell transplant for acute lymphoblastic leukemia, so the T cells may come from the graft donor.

This chain's CDR3 is CASSQELAGQETQYF. CDR3 in DNA: TGTGCCAGCAGCCAAGAACTAGCGGGTCAAGAGACCCAGTACTTC. This chain uses TRBV3-1 with TRBJ2-5; 9 bases are a match to TRBD2. The length of the CDR3 is 15 residues. Germline trimming cut 0 bases from V and 2 bases from J; bases unmatched to any gene: 1. Germline lookup yields CDR1 LGHDT and CDR2 YNNKEL (reference sequence).

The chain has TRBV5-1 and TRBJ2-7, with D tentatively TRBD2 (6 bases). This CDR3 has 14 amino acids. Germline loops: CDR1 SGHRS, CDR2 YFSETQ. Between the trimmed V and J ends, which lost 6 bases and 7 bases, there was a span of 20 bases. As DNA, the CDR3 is TGCGCCAGCAACGGAGGGCCCCCTTCTGGGGAGCAGTACTTC. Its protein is CASNGGPPSGEQYF.

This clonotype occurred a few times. The chain's CDR3 is CSVAGTGHLQETQYF. CDR3 nucleotide sequence: TGCAGCGTTGCCGGGACAGGGCACCTCCAAGAGACCCAGTACTTC. The chain links TRBV29-1 to TRBJ2-5; 9 bases are shared with TRBD1. With V trimmed by 4 bases and J by 1 base, 7 bases remained unmatched. Germline-derived CDR1 and CDR2 are SQVTM and ANQGSEA. This CDR3 spans 15 amino acids.

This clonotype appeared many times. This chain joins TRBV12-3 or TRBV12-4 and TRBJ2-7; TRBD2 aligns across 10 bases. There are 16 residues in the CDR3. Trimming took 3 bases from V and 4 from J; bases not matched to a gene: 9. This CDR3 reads CASSLGSGRKAYEQYF. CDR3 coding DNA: TGTGCCAGCAGTTTGGGTAGCGGGAGGAAGGCGTACGAGCAGTACTTC.

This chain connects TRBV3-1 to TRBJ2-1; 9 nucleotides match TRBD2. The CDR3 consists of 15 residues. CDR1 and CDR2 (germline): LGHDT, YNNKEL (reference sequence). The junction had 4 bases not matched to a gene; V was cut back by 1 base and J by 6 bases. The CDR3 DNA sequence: TGTGCCAGCAGCCAAGGACTAGCGGCCTCCAATGAGCAGTTCTTC. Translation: CASSQGLAASNEQFF.

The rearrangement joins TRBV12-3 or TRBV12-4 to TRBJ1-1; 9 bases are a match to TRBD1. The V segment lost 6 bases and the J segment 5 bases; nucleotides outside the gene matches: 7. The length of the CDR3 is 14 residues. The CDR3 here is CASSLQGAQTEAFF. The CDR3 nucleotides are TGTGCCAGCAGCTTACAGGGGGCGCAAACTGAAGCTTTCTTT.

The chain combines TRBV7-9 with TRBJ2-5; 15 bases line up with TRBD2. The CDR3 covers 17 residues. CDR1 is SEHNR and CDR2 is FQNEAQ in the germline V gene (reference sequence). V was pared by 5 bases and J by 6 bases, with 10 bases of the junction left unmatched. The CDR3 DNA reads TGTGCCAGCAGCCCCCGGACTAGCGGGAGGGCAGGAAAGACCCAGTACTTC. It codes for CASSPRTSGRAGKTQYF.

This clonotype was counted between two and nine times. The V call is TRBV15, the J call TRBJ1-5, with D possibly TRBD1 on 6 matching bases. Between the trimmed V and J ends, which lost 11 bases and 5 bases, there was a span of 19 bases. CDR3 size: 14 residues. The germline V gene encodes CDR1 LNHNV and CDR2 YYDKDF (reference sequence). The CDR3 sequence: CASSPERGDQPQHF. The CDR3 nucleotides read TGTGCCTCGAGTCCGGAAAGGGGGGATCAGCCCCAGCATTTT. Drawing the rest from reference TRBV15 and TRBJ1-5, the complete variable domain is DAMVIQNPRYQVTQFGKPVTLSCSQTLNHNVMYWYQQKSSQAPKLLFHYYDKDFNNEADTPDNFQSRRPNTSFCFLDIRSPGLGDTAMYLCASSPERGDQPQHFGDGTRLSIL.

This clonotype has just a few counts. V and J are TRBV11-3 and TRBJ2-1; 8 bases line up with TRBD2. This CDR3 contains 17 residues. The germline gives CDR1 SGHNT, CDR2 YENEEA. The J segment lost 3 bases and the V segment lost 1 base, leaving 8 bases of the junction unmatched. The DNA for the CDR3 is TGTGCCAGCAGCTTAGGACAAAGCGGGGGCCTCTACAATGAGCAGTTCTTC. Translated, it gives CASSLGQSGGLYNEQFF. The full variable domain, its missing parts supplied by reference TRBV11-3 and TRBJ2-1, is EAGVVQSPRYKIIEKKQPVAFWCNPISGHNTLYWYLQNLGQGPELLIRYENEEAVDDSQLPKDRFSAERLKGVDSTLKIQPAELGDSAVYLCASSLGQSGGLYNEQFFGPGTRLTVL.

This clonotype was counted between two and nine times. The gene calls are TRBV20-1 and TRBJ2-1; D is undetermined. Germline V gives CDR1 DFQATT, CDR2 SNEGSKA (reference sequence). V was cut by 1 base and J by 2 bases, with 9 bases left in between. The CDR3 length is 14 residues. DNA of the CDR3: TGCAGTGCTAGAGGCAGGTACCCCTACAATGAGCAGTTCTTC. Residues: CSARGRYPYNEQFF.

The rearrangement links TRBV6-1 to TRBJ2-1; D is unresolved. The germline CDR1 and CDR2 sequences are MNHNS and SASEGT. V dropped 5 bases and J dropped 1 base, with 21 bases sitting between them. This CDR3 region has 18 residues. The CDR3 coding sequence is TGTGCCAGCAGTACCCCCTCGTCCAGCGCCCCGTCCTACAATGAGCAGTTCTTC. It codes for CASSTPSSSAPSYNEQFF.

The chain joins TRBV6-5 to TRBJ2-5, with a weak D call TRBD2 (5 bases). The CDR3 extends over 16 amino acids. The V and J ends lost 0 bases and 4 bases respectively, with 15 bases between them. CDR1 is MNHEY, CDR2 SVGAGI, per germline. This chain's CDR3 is CASSYSSGSLGETQYF. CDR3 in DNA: TGTGCCAGCAGTTACTCAAGCGGCTCCCTTGGAGAGACCCAGTACTTC.

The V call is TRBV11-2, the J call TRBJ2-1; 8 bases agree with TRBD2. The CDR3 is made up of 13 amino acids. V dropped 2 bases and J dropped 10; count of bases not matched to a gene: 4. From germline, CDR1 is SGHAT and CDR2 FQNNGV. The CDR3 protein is CASSLLSGSEQFF. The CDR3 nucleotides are TGTGCCAGCAGCTTATTGAGCGGGAGCGAGCAGTTCTTC.

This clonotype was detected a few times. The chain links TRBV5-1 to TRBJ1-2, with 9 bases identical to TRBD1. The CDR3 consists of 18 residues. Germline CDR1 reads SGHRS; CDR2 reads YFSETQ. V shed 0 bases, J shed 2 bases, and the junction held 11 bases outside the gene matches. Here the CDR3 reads CASSLDFRDREINYGYTF. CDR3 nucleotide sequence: TGCGCCAGCAGCTTGGACTTCCGGGACAGGGAAATCAACTATGGCTACACCTTC.

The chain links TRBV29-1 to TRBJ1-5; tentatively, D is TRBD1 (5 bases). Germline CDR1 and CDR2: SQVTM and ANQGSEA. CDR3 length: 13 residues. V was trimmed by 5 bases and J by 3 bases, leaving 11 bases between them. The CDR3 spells CSVSQGYNQPQHF. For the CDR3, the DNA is TGCAGCGTTTCCCAGGGCTACAATCAGCCCCAGCATTTT.

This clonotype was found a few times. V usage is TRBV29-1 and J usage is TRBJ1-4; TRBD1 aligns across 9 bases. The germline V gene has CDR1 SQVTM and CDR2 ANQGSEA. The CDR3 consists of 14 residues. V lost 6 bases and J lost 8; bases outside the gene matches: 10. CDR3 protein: CSVDFTGGKEKLFF. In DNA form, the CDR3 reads TGCAGCGTGGATTTTACAGGGGGCAAGGAAAAACTGTTTTTT.

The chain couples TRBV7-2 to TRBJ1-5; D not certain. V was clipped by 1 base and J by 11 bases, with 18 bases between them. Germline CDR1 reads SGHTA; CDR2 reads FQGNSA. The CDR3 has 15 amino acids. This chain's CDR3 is CASSLGTQLGEAQHF. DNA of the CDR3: TGTGCCAGCAGCTTAGGGACGCAACTGGGCGAAGCCCAGCATTTT.

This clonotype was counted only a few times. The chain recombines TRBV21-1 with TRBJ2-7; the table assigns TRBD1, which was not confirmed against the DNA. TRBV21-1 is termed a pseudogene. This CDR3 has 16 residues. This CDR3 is CASSKGTGCHWDEQYF. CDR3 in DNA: TGTGCCAGCAGCAAAGGGACAGGGTGTCACTGGGACGAGCAGTACTTC.

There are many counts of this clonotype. CDR3 loop: CASSPGLAKAYEQYF. In DNA, the CDR3 is TGTGCCAGCAGCCCCGGACTAGCCAAAGCCTACGAGCAGTACTTC. The chain carries TRBV12-3 or TRBV12-4 and TRBJ2-7, with TRBD2 identical over 8 bases. This CDR3 spans 15 amino acids. The V segment lost 6 bases and the J segment 2 bases; nucleotides outside the gene matches: 9.

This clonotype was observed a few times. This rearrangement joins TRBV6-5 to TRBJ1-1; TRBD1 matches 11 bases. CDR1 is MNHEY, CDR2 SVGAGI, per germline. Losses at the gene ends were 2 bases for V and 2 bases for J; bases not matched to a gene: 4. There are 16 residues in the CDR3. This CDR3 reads CASSYEDRGHNTEAFF. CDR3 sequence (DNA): TGTGCCAGCAGTTACGAGGACAGGGGGCACAACACTGAAGCTTTCTTT.

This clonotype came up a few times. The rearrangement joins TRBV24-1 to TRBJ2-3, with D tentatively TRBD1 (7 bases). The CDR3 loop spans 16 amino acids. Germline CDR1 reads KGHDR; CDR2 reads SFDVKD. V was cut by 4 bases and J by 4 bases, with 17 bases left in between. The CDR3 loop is CATSDPRTGGADTQYF. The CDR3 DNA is TGTGCCACCAGTGACCCTCGGACAGGAGGGGCAGATACGCAGTATTTT.

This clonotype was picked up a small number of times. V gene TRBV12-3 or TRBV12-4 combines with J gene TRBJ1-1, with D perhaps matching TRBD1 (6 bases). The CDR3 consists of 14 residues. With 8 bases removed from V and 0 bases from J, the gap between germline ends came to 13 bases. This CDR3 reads CASGGRSMNTEAFF. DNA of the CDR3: TGTGCCAGCGGGGGCAGGAGTATGAACACTGAAGCTTTCTTT.

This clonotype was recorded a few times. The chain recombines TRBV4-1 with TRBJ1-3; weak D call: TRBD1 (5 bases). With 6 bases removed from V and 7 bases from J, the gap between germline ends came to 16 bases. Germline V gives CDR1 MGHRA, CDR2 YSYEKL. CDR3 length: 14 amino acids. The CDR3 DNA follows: TGCGCCAGCAGTGAAGGCGCGGGGGTGAACACCATATATTTT. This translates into CASSEGAGVNTIYF.

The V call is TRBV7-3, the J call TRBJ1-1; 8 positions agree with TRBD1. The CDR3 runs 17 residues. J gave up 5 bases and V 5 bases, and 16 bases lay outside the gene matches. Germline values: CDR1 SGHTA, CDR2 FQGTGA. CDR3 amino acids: CASSPQTGQGLGTEAFF. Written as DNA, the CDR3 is TGTGCCAGCAGCCCGCAGACTGGACAGGGCTTGGGGACTGAAGCTTTCTTT.

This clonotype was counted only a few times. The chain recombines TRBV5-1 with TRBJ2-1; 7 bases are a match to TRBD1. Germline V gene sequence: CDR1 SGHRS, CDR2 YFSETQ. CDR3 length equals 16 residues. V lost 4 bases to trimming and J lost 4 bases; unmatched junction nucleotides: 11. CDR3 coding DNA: TGCGCCAGCAGCCTGCCCCGGGACAGCCGATACAATGAGCAGTTCTTC. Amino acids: CASSLPRDSRYNEQFF.

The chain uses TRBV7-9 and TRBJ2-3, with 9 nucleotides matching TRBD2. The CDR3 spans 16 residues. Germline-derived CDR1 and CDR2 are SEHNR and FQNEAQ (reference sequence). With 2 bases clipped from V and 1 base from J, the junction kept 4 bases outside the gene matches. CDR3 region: CASSLSRLAGTDTQYF. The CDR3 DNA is TGTGCCAGCAGCTTATCTAGACTAGCGGGCACAGATACGCAGTATTTT.

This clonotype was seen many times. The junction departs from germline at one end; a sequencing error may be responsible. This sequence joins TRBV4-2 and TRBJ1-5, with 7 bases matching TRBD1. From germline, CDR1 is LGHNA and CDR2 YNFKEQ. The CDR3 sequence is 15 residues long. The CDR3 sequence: CASSQEGQGVQPQHF. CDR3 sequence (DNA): TGCGCCAGCAGCCAAGAAGGGCAGGGGGTTCAGCCCCAGCATTTT.

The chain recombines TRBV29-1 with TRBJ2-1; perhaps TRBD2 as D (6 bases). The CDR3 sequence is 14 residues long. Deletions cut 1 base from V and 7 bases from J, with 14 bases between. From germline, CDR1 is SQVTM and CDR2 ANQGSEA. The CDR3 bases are TGCAGCGTTGAAGGGGGAGGCCAGGGAAATGAGCAGTTCTTC. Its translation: CSVEGGGQGNEQFF.

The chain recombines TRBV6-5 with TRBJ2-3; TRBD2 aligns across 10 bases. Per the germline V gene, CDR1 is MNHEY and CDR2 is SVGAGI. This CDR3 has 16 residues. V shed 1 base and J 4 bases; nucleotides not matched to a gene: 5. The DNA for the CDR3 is TGTGCCAGCAGTTACTTCCTAGCGGGAGCGGCAGATACGCAGTATTTT. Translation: CASSYFLAGAADTQYF.

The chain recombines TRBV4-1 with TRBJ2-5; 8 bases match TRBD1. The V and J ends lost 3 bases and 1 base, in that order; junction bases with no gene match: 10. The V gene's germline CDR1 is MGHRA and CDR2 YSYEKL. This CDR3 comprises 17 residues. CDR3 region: CASSHNLGQESQETQYF. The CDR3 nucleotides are TGCGCCAGCAGCCACAACCTGGGACAGGAGAGCCAAGAGACCCAGTACTTC.